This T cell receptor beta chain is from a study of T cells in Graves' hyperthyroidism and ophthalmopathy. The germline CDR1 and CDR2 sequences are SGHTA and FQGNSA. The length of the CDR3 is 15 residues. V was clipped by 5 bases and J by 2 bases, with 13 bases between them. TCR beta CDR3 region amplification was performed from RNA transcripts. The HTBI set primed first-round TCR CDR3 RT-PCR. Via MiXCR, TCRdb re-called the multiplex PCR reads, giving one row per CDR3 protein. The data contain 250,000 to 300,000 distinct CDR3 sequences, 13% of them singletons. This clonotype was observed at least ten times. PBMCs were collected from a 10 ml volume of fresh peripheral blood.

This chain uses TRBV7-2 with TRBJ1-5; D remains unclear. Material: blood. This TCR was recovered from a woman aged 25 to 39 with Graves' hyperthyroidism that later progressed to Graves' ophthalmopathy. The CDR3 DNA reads TGTGCCAGCAGCGTTAGTTTTGGCGGCAATCAGCCCCAGCATTTT. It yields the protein CASSVSFGGNQPQHF.